This T cell receptor beta chain was obtained from a study of blood T cell repertoires in COVID-19. Study in general: Samples representing acute and convalescent COVID-19 were sourced from the United States, Italy and Spain. Sources were T cells, B-cell-depleted T cells, or PBMCs; the material itself was cDNA or gDNA.

Germline V CDR1 and CDR2: KGHSH, LQKENI. Losses at the gene ends were 1 base for V and 2 bases for J; bases not matched to a gene: 4. This CDR3 spans 16 amino acids. In the authors' methods: Reference gene primer amplification gave estimated nucleated cell counts. This table comes from immunoSEQ multiplex PCR, and its TCRdb copy is limited to in-frame clones, with some not included. The D gene and trimming were derived from the DNA, and the V and J assignments and clone size from that table. The data show roughly 100,000 clones, 70% to 80% seen once. This sequence originates from a man in his 60s with active or convalescent COVID-19. This rearrangement joins TRBV18 to TRBJ2-7; 11 bases map to TRBD1. Sequencing used peripheral blood. This chain's CDR3 is CASSPQGTGGTYEQYF. CDR3 nucleotide sequence: TGTGCCAGCTCACCACAAGGGACAGGGGGGACCTACGAGCAGTACTTC.